This is a list of T cell receptor beta chains from one sample in a study of response to subunit inactivated influenza vaccine. TCRdb fed the RT-PCR reads into MiXCR, producing one record per CDR3 protein. Among roughly 500,000 distinct CDR3 sequences listed, 15% to 20% were seen once. Sequencing was performed on CD4+ T cells sorted from PBMCs, taken less than 30 months after vaccination. Source of these receptors: a man aged 45 to 75 who received an inactivated influenza vaccine. Both conserved end residues are part of each CDR3. The D gene is left open where the match is weak. The listing skips clone size in some rows; elsewhere it reads once, few, many or a size class.

CDR3 length,clone size,J gene,V gene,D gene,CDR3 DNA,CDR3 protein
11,many,TRBJ1-2,TRBV30,-,TGTGCCTGTCTGGGGGCGTATGGCTACACCTTC,CACLGAYGYTF
15,-,TRBJ2-1,TRBV4-3,-,TGCGCCAGCAGCCAAGTCGTTAGCGCATACAATGAGCAGTTCTTC,CASSQVVSAYNEQFF
19,-,TRBJ2-7,TRBV24-1,TRBD2,TGTGCCACCAGTGATCCTCGGACTAGCGGGAGTGGGGTTTACAATGAGCAGTACTTC,CATSDPRTSGSGVYNEQYF
16,few,TRBJ2-3,TRBV28,TRBD2,TGTGCCAGCAGTTCACCAGGGACTAGCTCGAGAGATACGCAGTATTTT,CASSSPGTSSRDTQYF
12,-,TRBJ2-1,TRBV6-5,TRBD2,TGTGCCAGCGGACTAGCGGGGGGAAAGCAGTTCTTC,CASGLAGGKQFF
18,few,TRBJ2-6,TRBV4-3,-,TGCGCCAGCAGCCAAGGACCGTTTTCTAGCTCTGGGGCCAACGTCCTGACTTTC,CASSQGPFSSSGANVLTF
16,-,TRBJ1-3,TRBV4-2,TRBD1,TGTGCCAGCAGCCAAGATTACCCGGGACAGGGAAACACCATATATTTT,CASSQDYPGQGNTIYF
11,-,TRBJ1-6,TRBV3-1,-,TGTGCCAGCAGCCAAGTCGGCGCCCTCCACTTT,CASSQVGALHF
13,-,TRBJ2-7,TRBV3-1,-,TGTGCCAGCAGCCAAATTCCCGACGGCGAGCAGTACTTC,CASSQIPDGEQYF
14,-,TRBJ2-2,TRBV18,-,TGTGCCAGCTCACCATCCCAGGGCGCCGGGGAGCTGTTTTTT,CASSPSQGAGELFF
14,once,TRBJ2-1,TRBV15,-,TGTGCCACCAGCAGTCCCTCCCCTTGGACAGTTCCCCTCTTC,CATSSPSPWTVPLF
16,few,TRBJ1-3,TRBV7-2,TRBD1,TGTGCCAGCAGCTTGGCCGGTCAGGGGGTTGGAAACACCATATATTTT,CASSLAGQGVGNTIYF
16,-,TRBJ1-4,TRBV6-1,-,TGTGCCAGCAGTCATAGCCTTTTCGCAACTAATGAAAAACTGTTTTTT,CASSHSLFATNEKLFF
16,-,TRBJ2-7,TRBV7-9,-,TGTGCCAGCAGCTTAAGTGTGGCGGCGGACTCCTACGAGCAGTACTTC,CASSLSVAADSYEQYF
12,-,TRBJ2-7,TRBV7-8,-,TGTGCCAGCAGCCATGGGACTGGTGAGCAGTACTTC,CASSHGTGEQYF
15,-,TRBJ2-3,TRBV3-1,-,TGTGCCAGCAGTCGGAGACAGGAGGTCACAGATACGCAGTATTTT,CASSRRQEVTDTQYF
15,-,TRBJ2-7,TRBV20-1,TRBD1,TGCAGTGCTTACCGGGACAGGGGGCTTTCCTACGAGCAGTACTTC,CSAYRDRGLSYEQYF
11,few,TRBJ2-4,TRBV28,-,TGTGCCAGCTCGGGACGGAACATTCAGTACTTC,CASSGRNIQYF
14,few,TRBJ1-5,TRBV29-1,TRBD1,TGCAGCGTCGCTCACACAGGGGTTGGTCAGCCCCAGCATTTT,CSVAHTGVGQPQHF
16,few,TRBJ2-3,TRBV28,TRBD2,TGTGCCAGCAGTGAACTAGCGGGAGGTAGCACAGATACGCAGTATTTT,CASSELAGGSTDTQYF
15,few,TRBJ2-3,TRBV29-1,TRBD2,TGCAGCGTGGCCGGGACTAGCCCTAGCACAGATACGCAGTATTTT,CSVAGTSPSTDTQYF
11,-,TRBJ2-1,TRBV3-1,TRBD2,TGTGCCAGCAGCCAGAGCGGGGGGCAGTTCTTC,CASSQSGGQFF
14,-,TRBJ1-1,TRBV20-1,-,TGCAGTGCTAGATACCGAGGGCAGGGTACTGAAGCTTTCTTT,CSARYRGQGTEAFF
14,few,TRBJ2-4,TRBV28,-,TGTGCCAGCAGTTTTTCAGGTGGCAAAAACATTCAGTACTTC,CASSFSGGKNIQYF
18,few,TRBJ2-6,TRBV4-3,-,TGCGCCAGCAGCCAAGACCTACCGACAGGCTCTGGGGCCAACGTCCTGACTTTC,CASSQDLPTGSGANVLTF
15,-,TRBJ2-2,TRBV4-1,-,TGCGCCAGCAGATTGACGGGTACGAACACCGGGGAGCTGTTTTTT,CASRLTGTNTGELFF
13,few,TRBJ2-1,TRBV7-2,TRBD1,TGTGCCAGCAGCTTCGGACAGGGTGGCGAGCAGTTCTTC,CASSFGQGGEQFF
16,-,TRBJ2-2,TRBV5-5,-,TGTGCCAGCAGACCCCAAGTTGGGCCGCACACCGGGGAGCTGTTTTTT,CASRPQVGPHTGELFF
12,-,TRBJ2-1,TRBV2,-,TGTGCCAGCAGTCCCGGGAGATATGAGCAGTTCTTC,CASSPGRYEQFF
17,few,TRBJ2-3,TRBV14,TRBD1,TGTGCCAGCAGCCTAATACCGGGACAGAGAAATGAAGATACGCAGTATTTT,CASSLIPGQRNEDTQYF
15,many,TRBJ2-5,TRBV10-3,TRBD2,TGTGCCATCAGTCTAGGACTAGCGGGAGAGCTTACCCAGTACTTC,CAISLGLAGELTQYF
11,few,TRBJ1-2,TRBV24-1,-,TGTGCCACCAGTGATTTGGATGGCTACACCTTC,CATSDLDGYTF
15,few,TRBJ2-7,TRBV29-1,-,TGCAGCGTGAAAAGGCGGGCTGGGAACTCTTACGAGCAGTACTTC,CSVKRRAGNSYEQYF
16,few,TRBJ2-7,TRBV20-1,-,TGCAGTGCTAGGGGTCGGGTAGGAGTAGGCTCCTACGAGCAGTACTTC,CSARGRVGVGSYEQYF
16,-,TRBJ2-5,TRBV7-2,TRBD1,TGTGCCAGCAGCCCCTTGACAGGGGGTATCCAAGAGACCCAGTACTTC,CASSPLTGGIQETQYF
14,few,TRBJ2-5,TRBV6-1,TRBD2,TGTGCCAGCAGGACTCTAGCGGGAGTGGAGACCCAGTACTTC,CASRTLAGVETQYF
13,few,TRBJ2-1,TRBV2,-,TGTGCCAGCGGATTGAGCGCGGTCAATGAGCAGTTCTTC,CASGLSAVNEQFF
16,-,TRBJ1-3,TRBV13,-,TGTGCCAGCAGCTTAGGCGGCAAAGCTTCTGGAAACACCATATATTTT,CASSLGGKASGNTIYF
16,-,TRBJ2-1,TRBV6-2/TRBV6-3,TRBD2,TGTGCCACCCGATCGCCTAGCGGGAGCGTGAGCAATAAGCAGTTCTTC,CATRSPSGSVSNKQFF
14,-,TRBJ1-1,TRBV4-3,-,TGCGCCAGCAGCCAAGATTTCCCGGCTTCTGAAGCTTTCTTT,CASSQDFPASEAFF
12,-,TRBJ2-1,TRBV20-1,TRBD1,TGCAGTGCTCAGGGACAGGTGAATGAGCAGTTCTTC,CSAQGQVNEQFF
15,few,TRBJ2-5,TRBV9,-,TGTGCCAGCAGTCGGAGGGCAGGGCCTCAAGAGACCCAGTACTTC,CASSRRAGPQETQYF
13,-,TRBJ2-7,TRBV7-2,TRBD2,TGTGCCAGCAGCTCGACTAGCGGGGTCGCGCAGTACTTC,CASSSTSGVAQYF
15,-,TRBJ2-3,TRBV7-3,TRBD2,TGTGCCAGCAGCTTAAGCGGGAGTGGGACAGATACGCAGTATTTT,CASSLSGSGTDTQYF
14,few,TRBJ1-2,TRBV4-1,-,TGCGCCAGCAGCCAAGATTGGGGGCGTCCGGATTGGAACTTC,CASSQDWGRPDWNF
12,few,TRBJ2-1,TRBV20-1,TRBD1,TGCAGTGCTGCCCGACAGGGAATGGAGCAGTTCTTC,CSAARQGMEQFF
13,-,TRBJ1-2,TRBV29-1,-,TGCAGCGTTGAAGATCAGACGGGAAGGGGCTACACCTTC,CSVEDQTGRGYTF
16,few,TRBJ2-3,TRBV7-9,TRBD2,TGTGCCAGCAGCCCTGTCCTCCTAGCGGGTTCAGATACGCAGTATTTT,CASSPVLLAGSDTQYF
14,once,TRBJ2-5,TRBV18,-,TGTGCCAGCTCACCAATAGCTGGGCAAGAGACCCAGTACTTC,CASSPIAGQETQYF
12,few,TRBJ2-3,TRBV25-1,TRBD1,TGTGCCAGCAGTAACAGGGGCGATACGCAGTATTTT,CASSNRGDTQYF
12,-,TRBJ1-6,TRBV6-6,-,TGTGCCAGCAGTTCGCAGGGATCACCCCTCCACTTT,CASSSQGSPLHF
14,-,TRBJ2-7,TRBV2,TRBD1,TGTGCCAGCACAACGACAGGGGGGGCCTACGAGCAGTACTTC,CASTTTGGAYEQYF
15,few,TRBJ2-1,TRBV20-1,-,TGCAGTGCTAGAGATATACTAGCCCCCTACAATGAGCAGTTCTTC,CSARDILAPYNEQFF
16,-,TRBJ2-6,TRBV5-1,-,TGCGCCAGCAGCTTGTACAGGGACTCTGGGGCCAACGTCCTGACTTTC,CASSLYRDSGANVLTF
14,-,TRBJ1-1,TRBV11-2,-,TGTGCCAGCAGTCTGACAGAGTTGAACACTGAAGCTTTCTTT,CASSLTELNTEAFF